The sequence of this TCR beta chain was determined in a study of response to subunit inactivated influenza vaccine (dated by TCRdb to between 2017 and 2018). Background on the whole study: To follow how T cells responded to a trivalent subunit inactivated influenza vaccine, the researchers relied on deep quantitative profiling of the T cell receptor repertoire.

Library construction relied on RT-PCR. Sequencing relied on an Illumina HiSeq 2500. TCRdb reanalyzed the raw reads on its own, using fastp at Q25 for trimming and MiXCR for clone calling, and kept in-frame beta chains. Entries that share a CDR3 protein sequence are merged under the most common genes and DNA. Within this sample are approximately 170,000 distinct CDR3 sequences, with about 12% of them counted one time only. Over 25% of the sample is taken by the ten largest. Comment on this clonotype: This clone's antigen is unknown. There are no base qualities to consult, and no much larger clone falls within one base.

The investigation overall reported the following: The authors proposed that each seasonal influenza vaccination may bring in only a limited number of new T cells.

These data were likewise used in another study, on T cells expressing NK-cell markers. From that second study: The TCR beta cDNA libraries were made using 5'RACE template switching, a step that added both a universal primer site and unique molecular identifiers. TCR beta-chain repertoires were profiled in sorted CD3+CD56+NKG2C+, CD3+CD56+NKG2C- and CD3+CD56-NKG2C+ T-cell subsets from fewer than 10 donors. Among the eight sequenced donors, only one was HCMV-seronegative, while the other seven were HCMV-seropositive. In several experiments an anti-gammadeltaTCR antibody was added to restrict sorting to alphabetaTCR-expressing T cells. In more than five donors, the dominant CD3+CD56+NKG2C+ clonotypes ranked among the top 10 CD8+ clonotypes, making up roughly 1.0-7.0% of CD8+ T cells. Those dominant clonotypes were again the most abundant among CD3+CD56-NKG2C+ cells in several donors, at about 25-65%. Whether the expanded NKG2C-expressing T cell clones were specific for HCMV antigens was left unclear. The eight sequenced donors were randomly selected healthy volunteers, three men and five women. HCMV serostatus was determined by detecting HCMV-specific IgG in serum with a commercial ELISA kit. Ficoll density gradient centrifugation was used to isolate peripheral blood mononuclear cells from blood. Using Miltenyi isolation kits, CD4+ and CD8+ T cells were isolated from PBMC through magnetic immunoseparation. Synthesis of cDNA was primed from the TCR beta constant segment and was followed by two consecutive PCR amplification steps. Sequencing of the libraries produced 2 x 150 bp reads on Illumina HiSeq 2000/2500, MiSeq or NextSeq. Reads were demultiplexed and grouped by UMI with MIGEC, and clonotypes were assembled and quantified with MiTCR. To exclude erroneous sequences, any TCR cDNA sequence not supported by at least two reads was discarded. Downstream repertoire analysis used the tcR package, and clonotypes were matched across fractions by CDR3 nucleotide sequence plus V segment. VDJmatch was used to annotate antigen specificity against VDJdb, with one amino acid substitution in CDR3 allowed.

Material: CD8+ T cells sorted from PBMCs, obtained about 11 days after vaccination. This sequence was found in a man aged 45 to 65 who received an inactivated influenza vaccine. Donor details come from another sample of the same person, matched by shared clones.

The encoded CDR3 is CASSHGQGGEKLFF. The nucleotide sequence reads as follows: TGTGCCAGCAGCCATGGACAGGGAGGTGAAAAACTGTTTTTT. In this chain, TRBV5-6 is recombined with TRBJ1-4, and 8 junction bases match TRBD1. CDR1 is given as SGHDT and CDR2 as YYEEEE, both from the germline V gene. Trimming accounts for 4 bases at V and 7 bases at J, while the number of junction bases matched to no gene is 6. The CDR3 starts with the cysteine, ends with the phenylalanine, and has 14 residues. Only the CDR3 portion is preserved as DNA: 42 bases, with reading frame beginning at the first base.